Given below is one T cell receptor beta chain in context. The same CDR3 arises from other DNA sequences in this sample as well. On ten immunoSEQ deep assay plates, unsorted PBMC DNA was sequenced. Profiling relied on immunoSEQ multiplex PCR, and the TCRdb table lists in-frame clones only, not all of them. The profile covers about 480,000 clones, with less than 85% appearing a single time and roughly 13% taken by the ten largest. This sample was taken from a study of shared clonotypes between healthy human individuals. The CDR3 contains 11 residues. V lost 2 bases to trimming and J lost 5 bases, with 3 bases between them. In germline, CDR1 is KGHSH, CDR2 LQKENI.

This chain joins TRBV18 and TRBJ2-5; D not resolved. The source of this sequence is a woman aged 40 to 50 in good health. Some clones in this sample may be carry-over from other donors' samples. The sequencing input was PBMCs. The CDR3 loop reads CASSPSETQYF. In nucleotides, the CDR3 is TGTGCCAGCTCACCAAGTGAGACCCAGTACTTC.